The rows below give T cell receptor beta chains drawn from one sample of a study of neurological immune-mediated disorders. TCRdb reprocessed the 5' RACE reads with MiXCR, giving one entry per CDR3 protein. The repertoire consists of fewer than 50,000 distinct CDR3 sequences, with approximately 12% occurring once and the leading ten covering approximately 10%. Material: PBMCs. The receptors derive from a man aged 25 to 45 in good health. Each CDR3 is given with its conserved first and last residue. The D gene is left open where the match is weak. Each size is how often the clone was seen (once, few, many) or a class if it is expanded.

j_call | clone_size | v_call | d_call | cdr3_nt | cdr3_aa
TRBJ2-1 | few | TRBV18 | NA | TGTGCCAGCTCACCAATGGGGCGTGCCTACAATGAGCAGTTCTTC | CASSPMGRAYNEQFF
TRBJ2-5 | many | TRBV24-1 | TRBD2 | TGTGCCACCAGTAGACTAGCGGGAGAAGTTGAGACCCAGTACTTC | CATSRLAGEVETQYF
TRBJ2-5 | many | TRBV28 | NA | TGTGCCAGCAGCGGGGGGCCGGGAGAGACCCAGTACTTC | CASSGGPGETQYF
TRBJ2-1 | many | TRBV20-1 | TRBD2 | TGCAGTGCTAGTGGGGCTAGCGGGAGTATAGTGGATGAGCAGTTCTTC | CSASGASGSIVDEQFF
TRBJ2-3 | many | TRBV5-1 | NA | TGCGCCAGCAGGAGCACAGATACGCAGTATTTT | CASRSTDTQYF
TRBJ2-4 | many | TRBV20-1 | NA | TGCAGTGCTCGTGGGTCGGGATTCGCCAAAAACATTCAGTACTTC | CSARGSGFAKNIQYF
TRBJ2-6 | many | TRBV7-8 | NA | TGTGCCAGCAGCTTAGCCCGGGCTGGGGCCAACGTCCTGACTTTC | CASSLARAGANVLTF
TRBJ1-5 | many | TRBV29-1 | NA | TGCAGCGTTCAGGATAGCAATCAGCCCCAGCATTTT | CSVQDSNQPQHF
TRBJ1-2 | few | TRBV5-8 | TRBD1 | TGTGCCAGCAGCTGGACAGGGGGCGACTATGGCTACACCTTC | CASSWTGGDYGYTF
TRBJ1-1 | many | TRBV29-1 | NA | TGCAGCGTGGTTACAGGGAACACTGAAGCTTTCTTT | CSVVTGNTEAFF
TRBJ2-5 | many | TRBV11-2 | TRBD1 | TGTGCCAGCACACGGATGGGACAGGGGGGCGAAGAGACCCAGTACTTC | CASTRMGQGGEETQYF